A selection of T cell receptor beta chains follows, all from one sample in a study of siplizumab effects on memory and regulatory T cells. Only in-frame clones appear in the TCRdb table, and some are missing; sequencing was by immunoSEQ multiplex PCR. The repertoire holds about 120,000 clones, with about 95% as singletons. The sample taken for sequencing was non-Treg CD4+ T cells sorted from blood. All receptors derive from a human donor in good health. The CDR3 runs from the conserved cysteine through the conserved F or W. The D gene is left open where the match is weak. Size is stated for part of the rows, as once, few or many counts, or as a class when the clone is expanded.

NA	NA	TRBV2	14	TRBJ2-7	TGTGCCAGCAGGGGGACGCACCTCTCCTACGAGCAGTACTTC	CASRGTHLSYEQYF
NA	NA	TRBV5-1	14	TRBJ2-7	TGCGCCAGCAGCTTGGAGGGACATTCCTACGAGCAGTACTTC	CASSLEGHSYEQYF
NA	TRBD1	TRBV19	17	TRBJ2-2	TGTGCCAGTAGTATCAATGGGGCAGGGGGAAGCACCGGGGAGCTGTTTTTT	CASSINGAGGSTGELFF
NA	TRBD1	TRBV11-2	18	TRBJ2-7	TGTGCCAGCAGACCCATACAGGGGCCCCGAATCCGCCAGCGCGAGCAGTACTTC	CASRPIQGPRIRQREQYF
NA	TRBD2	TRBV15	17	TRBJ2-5	TGTGCCACCAGCAGAGATTCGGGGGGACCCGCACGGGAGACCCAGTACTTC	CATSRDSGGPARETQYF
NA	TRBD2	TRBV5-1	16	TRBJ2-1	TGCGCCAGCAGCAGCCCTGGACTAGCGGCGAACAATGAGCAGTTCTTC	CASSSPGLAANNEQFF
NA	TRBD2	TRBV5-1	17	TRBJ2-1	TGCGCCAGCAGCTTCGGTAGGGCTAGCGGGTCTTTGAATGAGCAGTTCTTC	CASSFGRASGSLNEQFF
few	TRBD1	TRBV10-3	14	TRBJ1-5	TGTGCCATCAGTCCTGACAGGGTGAGTCAGCCCCAGCATTTT	CAISPDRVSQPQHF
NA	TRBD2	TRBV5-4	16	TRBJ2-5	TGTGCCAGCAGCTTGGTCAGCGGGATCCTTGGGGAGACCCAGTACTTC	CASSLVSGILGETQYF
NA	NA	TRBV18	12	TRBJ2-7	TGTGCCAGCTCACCGGCGAGGGGCGAGCAGTACTTC	CASSPARGEQYF
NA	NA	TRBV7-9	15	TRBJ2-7	TGTGCCAGCAGCAAAGCCTGGCGGGGAACCTACGAGCAGTACTTC	CASSKAWRGTYEQYF
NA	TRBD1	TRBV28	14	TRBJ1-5	TGTGCCAGCAGTGAGGGACAGAACTATCAGCCCCAGCATTTT	CASSEGQNYQPQHF
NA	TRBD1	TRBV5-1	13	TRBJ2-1	TGCGCCAGCAGCCCGCGGACAGGTTACGACCAGTTCTTC	CASSPRTGYDQFF
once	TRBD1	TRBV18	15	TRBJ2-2	TGTGCCAGCTCACCACTGGGACAGGGGGCCGGGGAGCTGTTTTTT	CASSPLGQGAGELFF
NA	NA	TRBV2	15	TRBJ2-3	TGTGCCAGCAGTGAATCCGGGCCGGTACCGTGGACGCAGTATTTT	CASSESGPVPWTQYF
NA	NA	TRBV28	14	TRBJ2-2	TGTGCCAGTCTCTCGCCAGGGAACACCGGGGAGCTGTTTTTT	CASLSPGNTGELFF
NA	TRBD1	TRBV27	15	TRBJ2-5	TGTGCCAGCAGTCAGGACAGGGGCCTGTTAGAGACCCAGTACTTC	CASSQDRGLLETQYF
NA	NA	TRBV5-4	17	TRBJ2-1	TGTGCCAGCAGCGGAATGCGGGGGCTGGATACCTACAATGAGCAGTTCTTC	CASSGMRGLDTYNEQFF
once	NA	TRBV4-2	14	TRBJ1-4	TGTGCCAGCAGCCAAGATAGGAGTAATGAAAAACTGTTTTTT	CASSQDRSNEKLFF
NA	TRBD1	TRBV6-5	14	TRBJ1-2	TGTGCCAGCAGTGCACAGGGGACCAACTATGGCTACACCTTC	CASSAQGTNYGYTF
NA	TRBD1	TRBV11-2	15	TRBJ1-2	TGTGCCAGCAGCTTAGTAGGGACAGGCGTTTATGGCTACACCTTC	CASSLVGTGVYGYTF
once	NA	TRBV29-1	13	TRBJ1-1	TGCAGCGTCCGCCCGGGGGGAAACACTGAAGCTTTCTTT	CSVRPGGNTEAFF
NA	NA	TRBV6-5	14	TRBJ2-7	TGTGCCAGCAGCCACCCGGAGAGCTCCTACGAGCAGTACTTC	CASSHPESSYEQYF
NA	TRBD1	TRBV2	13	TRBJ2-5	TGTGCCATCCCAAGAGGGGGCCGGGAGACCCAGTACTTC	CAIPRGGRETQYF
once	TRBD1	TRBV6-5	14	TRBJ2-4	TGTGCCAGCAGTTTGACAGGGGCCAAAAACATTCAGTACTTC	CASSLTGAKNIQYF
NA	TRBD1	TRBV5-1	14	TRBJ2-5	TGCGCCAGCAGCCCGGGACAGACTCAAGAGACCCAGTACTTC	CASSPGQTQETQYF
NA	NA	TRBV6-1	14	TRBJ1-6	TGTGCCAGCCGGCCCGCGACCTATAATTCACCCCTCCACTTT	CASRPATYNSPLHF
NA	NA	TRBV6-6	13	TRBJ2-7	TGTGCCAGCACCCTCGGGAGCTACTACGAGCAGTACTTC	CASTLGSYYEQYF
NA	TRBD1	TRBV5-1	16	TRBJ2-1	TGCGCCAGCAGCTTGGGGCCGGGACAGGGTTACAATGAGCAGTTCTTC	CASSLGPGQGYNEQFF
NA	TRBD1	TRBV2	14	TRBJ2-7	TGTGCCAGCAGACGGACAGGTTTTATCCACGAGCAGTACTTC	CASRRTGFIHEQYF